This T cell receptor (beta chain) was captured in a study of T cell changes during pregnancy in multiple sclerosis. This CDR3 region has 15 residues. Germline CDR1 reads SGDLS; CDR2 reads YYNGEE. Between the trimmed V and J ends, which lost 4 bases and 4 bases, there was a span of 15 bases. Assay used: immunoSEQ multiplex PCR; TCRdb lists only in-frame clones, some missing. The sample carries more than 85,000 clones, around 94% recorded once. The gene calls are TRBV9 and TRBJ1-3, with a weak D call TRBD1 (5 bases). Sample: peripheral blood, taken after pregnancy. This TCR derives from a female donor in good health, enrolled as a control in a pregnancy study. This CDR3 reads CASSTVGARGNTIYF. The CDR3 DNA is TGTGCCAGCAGCACAGTAGGGGCGCGGGGAAACACCATATATTTT. Filled out from reference TRBV9 and TRBJ1-3, the complete variable domain reads DSGVTQTPKHLITATGQRVTLRCSPRSGDLSVYWYQQSLDQGLQFLIQYYNGEERAKGNILERFSAQQFPDLHSELNLSSLELGDSALYFCASSTVGARGNTIYFGEGSWLTVV.